The 25 T cell receptor beta chains reported below all come from one sample, sequenced in a study of PD-1 and CTLA-4 blockade in melanoma. The repertoire was sequenced with immunoSEQ multiplex PCR; TCRdb's copy has only in-frame clones and lacks some. This sample has 20,000 to 25,000 clones, with around 88% found just once. The specimen comprised CD8+ T cells from peripheral blood, sampled before anti-PD-1 treatment. The receptors come from a human donor with melanoma.

This chain uses TRBV7-9 with TRBJ2-3; possible D gene TRBD1, 6 bases. Germline CDR1 is SEHNR and CDR2 is FQNEAQ (reference sequence). The CDR3 runs 18 residues. Trimming removed 5 bases at V and 2 bases at J, with 23 bases between. This CDR3 reads CASSPTPHQGFDTDTQYF. The CDR3 DNA sequence: TGTGCCAGCAGCCCAACTCCTCATCAGGGGTTTGACACAGATACGCAGTATTTT. Together with reference TRBV7-9 and TRBJ2-3, the CDR3 gives the full variable domain: DTGVSQNPRHKITKRGQNVTFRCDPISEHNRLYWYRQTLGQGPEFLTYFQNEAQLEKSRLLSDRFSAERPKGSFSTLEIQRTEQGDSAMYLCASSPTPHQGFDTDTQYFGPGTRLTVL.

The J gene is TRBJ2-5, the V gene TRBV27, with D perhaps TRBD2 (5 bases). Germline lookup yields CDR1 MNHEY and CDR2 SMNVEV (reference sequence). Trimming removed 5 bases from V and 5 bases from J, with 24 bases in between. The CDR3 is 17 residues long. Here the CDR3 reads CASSPRTRSELGETQYF. The CDR3 DNA follows: TGTGCCAGCAGTCCCCGTACTAGGTCGGAGCTGGGGGAGACCCAGTACTTC.

The chain is built from TRBV28 and TRBJ2-5, with 7 bases identical to TRBD2. CDR3 length equals 13 residues. V lost 5 bases, J lost 3 bases, and 3 bases stayed unmatched. CDR1 is MDHEN and CDR2 is SYDVKM in the germline V gene. CDR3 coding DNA: TGTGCCAGCAGTGGGGGGGTCGAAGAGACCCAGTACTTC. This translates into CASSGGVEETQYF.

The chain is built from TRBV3-1 (or the pseudogene TRBV3-2) and TRBJ2-7, with TRBD1 matching 7 bases. The junction had 4 bases not matched to a gene; V was cut back by 1 base and J by 7 bases. Germline loops: CDR1 LGHDT, CDR2 YNNKEL (reference sequence). This CDR3 is 13 amino acids long. The CDR3 coding sequence is TGTGCCAGCAGCCAAGGACAGGGCCGGGAGCAGTACTTC. It specifies CASSQGQGREQYF.

J is TRBJ2-7 and V is TRBV7-6, with D perhaps being TRBD1 or TRBD2 (5 bases each). Trimming removed 5 bases from V and 1 base from J, with 15 bases in between. Looked up from germline, CDR1 is SGHVS and CDR2 is FNYEAQ. There are 15 residues in the CDR3. Written as DNA, the CDR3 is TGTGCCAGCAGCCCTGAAGAGGGGCTGTCCTACGAGCAGTACTTC. It specifies CASSPEEGLSYEQYF.

Worth noting for this clone: Sequence at one end of the junction differs from germline and may be a read error. The rearrangement links TRBV28 to TRBJ1-5; 9 bases line up with TRBD1. CDR3 length: 11 residues. Germline V gene data show CDR1 as MDHEN and CDR2 as SYDVKM. In nucleotides, the CDR3 is TGTGCCAGCAGTTTTTTGGGACAGGGATTTTTT. It codes for CASSFLGQGFF.

This chain links TRBV24-1 with TRBJ2-5, with D possibly matching TRBD2 (6 bases). The CDR3 sequence is 16 residues long. Looked up from germline, CDR1 is KGHDR and CDR2 is SFDVKD. The germline V and J ends were trimmed by 4 bases and 9 bases, with 23 bases remaining between them. CDR3 nucleotide sequence: TGTGCCACCAGTGACTCGAGGGACTTTGTGGCTTTGGCCCAGTACTTC. It codes for CATSDSRDFVALAQYF.

This clone was counted once. The chain couples TRBV7-9 to TRBJ2-5; D possibly corresponds to TRBD2 (5 bases). Germline V gene lookup returns CDR1 SEHNR and CDR2 FQNEAQ (reference sequence). Trimming took 3 bases from V and 2 from J, leaving 10 bases between them. The CDR3 consists of 14 residues. The CDR3 DNA sequence: TGTGCCAGCAGCTTCACCGGGAAGCAAGAGACCCAGTACTTC. This translates into CASSFTGKQETQYF. The whole variable domain, filled in from reference TRBV7-9 and TRBJ2-5, reads DTGVSQNPRHKITKRGQNVTFRCDPISEHNRLYWYRQTLGQGPEFLTYFQNEAQLEKSRLLSDRFSAERPKGSFSTLEIQRTEQGDSAMYLCASSFTGKQETQYFGPGTRLLVL.

The CDR3 region has the DNA TGTGCCAGCAGTCGCGGGACCTCCGGGGGAGAGACCCAGTACTTC. As protein: CASSRGTSGGETQYF. The gene calls are TRBV27 and TRBJ2-5, with D tentatively TRBD2 (6 bases). The V and J ends lost 5 bases and 4 bases respectively, with 17 bases between them. The CDR3 sequence is 15 residues long. Germline assignment: CDR1 MNHEY and CDR2 SMNVEV (reference sequence).

The genes are TRBV29-1 and TRBJ1-2; 9 bases fit TRBD1. Germline-derived CDR1 and CDR2 are SQVTM and ANQGSEA. CDR3 length: 13 amino acids. The V and J ends lost 3 bases and 9 bases, in that order; junction bases with no gene match: 8. The CDR3 DNA is TGCAGCGTTGAGTCGGACAGGGGAAGAAGCTACACCTTC. It yields the protein CSVESDRGRSYTF.

The rearrangement uses TRBV5-1 and TRBJ1-2; weak D call: TRBD1 (5 bases). Germline V gene lookup returns CDR1 SGHRS and CDR2 YFSETQ. V lost 0 bases and J lost 4, with 13 bases in between. CDR3 length equals 15 residues. CDR3 DNA: TGCGCCAGCAGCTTGGCCCCGACAGAAATCTATGGCTACACCTTC. Amino acids: CASSLAPTEIYGYTF.

This clone appeared once. The chain's CDR3 is CASSPYTDPGTGTYGYTF. In DNA, the CDR3 is TGTGCCAGTAGCCCCTATACGGACCCCGGGACAGGGACCTATGGCTACACCTTC. The chain employs TRBV19 and TRBJ1-2; 9 bases map to TRBD1. J gave up 4 bases and V 6 bases, and 18 bases lay outside the gene matches. This CDR3 spans 18 amino acids. The germline V gene has CDR1 LNHDA and CDR2 SQIVND (reference sequence).

This clone was detected only a few times. The rearrangement uses TRBV3-1 (or the pseudogene TRBV3-2) and TRBJ2-1; D is possibly TRBD1 or TRBD2 (6 bases each). This CDR3 is built from 14 residues. V was clipped by 4 bases and J by 2 bases, with 9 bases between them. CDR1 is LGHDT and CDR2 is YNNKEL in the germline V gene (reference sequence). The CDR3 here is CASSLGGPYNEQFF. CDR3 DNA: TGTGCCAGCAGCCTTGGGGGGCCCTACAATGAGCAGTTCTTC.

This rearrangement joins TRBV2 to TRBJ2-7; TRBD2 might be the D (6 bases). The ends were cut back, 4 bases at V and 5 bases at J, with 9 bases in the middle. Germline V gives CDR1 SNHLY, CDR2 FYNNEI. The CDR3 sequence is 12 residues long. The CDR3 loop is CASSGEVHEQYF. The CDR3 DNA sequence: TGTGCCAGCAGTGGGGAGGTCCACGAGCAGTACTTC.

The V and J genes are TRBV10-3 and TRBJ1-1, with D possibly matching TRBD1 (6 bases). The germline CDR1 and CDR2 sequences are ENHRY and SYGVKD. The CDR3 is made up of 18 amino acids. Deletions cut 4 bases from V and 0 bases from J, with 21 bases between. DNA of the CDR3: TGTGCCATCAGTGGGTCAATGGAGGACAGCTTTATGAACACTGAAGCTTTCTTT. Translated, it gives CAISGSMEDSFMNTEAFF.

V usage is TRBV7-9 and J usage is TRBJ2-3, with D unresolved. Trimming took off 5 bases at V and 4 bases at J, with 16 bases between the two ends. The CDR3 sequence is 15 residues long. From germline, CDR1 is SEHNR and CDR2 FQNEAQ (reference sequence). CDR3 region: CASSHPEGPPDTQYF. The CDR3 DNA is TGTGCCAGCAGCCACCCGGAAGGTCCCCCAGATACGCAGTATTTT.

The rearrangement joins TRBV7-9 to TRBJ1-2; D is uncertain. The CDR3 runs to 13 residues. V lost 6 bases and J lost 2, with 10 bases in between. Germline CDR1 SEHNR, CDR2 FQNEAQ (reference sequence). The CDR3: CASSFDGNYGYTF. CDR3 coding DNA: TGTGCCAGCAGTTTTGACGGAAACTATGGCTACACCTTC.

The chain couples TRBV24-1 to TRBJ1-5; D ambiguous. Germline CDR1 KGHDR, CDR2 SFDVKD. CDR3 length equals 13 residues. V dropped 5 bases and J dropped 5 bases, with 9 bases sitting between them. The CDR3 region has the DNA TGTGCCACCAGTGTTCCTAAGCATCAGCCCCAGCATTTT. As protein: CATSVPKHQPQHF.

The chain joins TRBV6-4 to TRBJ1-4; D unresolved. The CDR3 extends over 18 amino acids. Germline loops: CDR1 MRHNA, CDR2 SNTAGT. Deletions cut 5 bases from V and 0 bases from J, with 19 bases between. This CDR3 reads CASSCFREVDSTNEKLFF. The CDR3 DNA sequence: TGTGCCAGCAGTTGCTTTAGGGAAGTAGATTCAACTAATGAAAAACTGTTTTTT.

V is TRBV21-1 and J is TRBJ1-2; the table's D call, TRBD1, was not checked against the DNA. TRBV21-1 is marked as a pseudogene. The CDR3 totals 15 residues. The DNA of the CDR3 is TGTGCCAGCAGCAAAGAAGGGGGTTGGGGCTATGGCTACACCTTC. This translates into CASSKEGGWGYGYTF.

This sequence joins TRBV28 and TRBJ1-6, with TRBD1 as a possible D gene (6 bases). This CDR3 region has 14 residues. CDR1 and CDR2 from the germline V gene are MDHEN and SYDVKM. V was trimmed by 7 bases and J by 9 bases, leaving 16 bases between them. The CDR3 nucleotides read TGTGCCAGCACCCCGACAGGAATGTTTTCACCCCTCCACTTT. Translated, it gives CASTPTGMFSPLHF. The variable domain in full, with the rest retrieved from reference TRBV28 and TRBJ1-6, is DVKVTQSSRYLVKRTGEKVFLECVQDMDHENMFWYRQDPGLGLRLIYFSYDVKMKEKGDIPEGYSVSREKKERFSLILESASTNQTSMYLCASTPTGMFSPLHFGNGTRLTVT.

V is TRBV28 and J is TRBJ1-2; D remains ambiguous. This CDR3 region has 17 residues. Germline CDR1 and CDR2: MDHEN and SYDVKM. Between the trimmed V and J ends, which lost 5 bases and 1 base, there was a span of 20 bases. The CDR3 DNA reads as TGTGCCAGCAGTGCGGACCAAGCAGCGACTTATAACTATGGCTACACCTTC. It encodes CASSADQAATYNYGYTF.

The chain combines TRBV29-1 with TRBJ2-1; D gene uncertain. Germline V CDR1 and CDR2: SQVTM, ANQGSEA. CDR3 size: 13 residues. Trimming removed 8 bases at V and 1 base at J, with 12 bases between. The CDR3 region has the DNA TGCAGCTCCAGTGAATTTTCCTACAATGAGCAGTTCTTC. Its protein is CSSSEFSYNEQFF.

The chain carries TRBV6-5 and TRBJ1-1; 7 bases fit TRBD1. From germline, CDR1 is MNHEY and CDR2 SVGAGI. V lost 2 bases and J lost 13; bases outside the gene matches: 10. The CDR3 has 13 residues. This CDR3 reads CASSYNPTGMVFF. CDR3 sequence (DNA): TGTGCCAGCAGTTACAATCCGACAGGGATGGTTTTCTTT.

CDR3 DNA sequence: TGTGCCAGCAGTCCCCAGGGCGGGGGCAATCAGCCCCAGCATTTT. Translation: CASSPQGGGNQPQHF. The chain links TRBV28 to TRBJ1-5; a weak D match, TRBD1 (5 bases). The CDR3 runs 15 residues. Germline V gives CDR1 MDHEN, CDR2 SYDVKM. Trimming pared 5 bases from V and 2 bases from J, leaving 13 bases between.